This TCR beta chain was captured by sequencing in a study of OX40 agonist ivuxolimab in advanced cancers. Comments on this clone: The antigen is undetermined.

The method was immunoSEQ multiplex PCR; TCRdb's version includes in-frame clones alone and lacks a portion of them. The sample has roughly 70,000 clones; roughly 87% are singletons. Study-level results: Partial responders dosed at 0.1-3.0 mg/kg displayed clonal expansion ranking among the lowest.

The length of the CDR3 is 15 residues. CDR1 and CDR2 (germline): SGHTA, FQGNSA. V lost 3 bases and J lost 7; bases outside the gene matches: 11. The chain carries TRBV7-2 and TRBJ2-5; TRBD1 agrees at 7 bases. This TCR was sampled from an adult with an advanced solid tumor such as melanoma, head and neck, liver or kidney cancer. The sample was CD4+ or CD8+ T cells sorted from blood, taken in a trial of the OX40 agonist ivuxolimab. In DNA form, the CDR3 reads TGTGCCAGCAGCTTTCACGACAGGGCTCAGGGGACCCAGTACTTC. Its protein product is CASSFHDRAQGTQYF.